The T cell receptor beta chain described here comes from a study of T cell repertoires in cytomegalovirus infection. Across the study: TCR beta signatures that were public indicated CMV infection and matching HLA type.

Findings of the study overall: CMV-specific HLA-C-restricted TCR beta clonotypes dominated the ex vivo response. Totalled public TCR beta family frequency picked out people who carried CMV plus the relevant HLA.

On this clonotype itself: Its specificity is not known.

The germline V gene encodes CDR1 DFQATT and CDR2 SNEGSKA (reference sequence). The CDR3 is 16 amino acids. V lost 3 bases and J lost 4, with 19 bases in between. TCRdb reprocessed the reads with MiXCR, giving one entry per CDR3 protein. The sample has around 450,000 distinct CDR3 sequences; roughly 31% are singletons. The TCR comes from a human donor in good health (CMV status not recorded). Some clones in this sample may be carry-over from other donors' samples. The V call is TRBV20-1, the J call TRBJ2-1; a weak D match, TRBD2 (6 bases). Material: PBMCs. CDR3 DNA sequence: TGCAGTGCTAGTTCCAGCGGGTGGGGAGCGTACAATGAGCAGTTCTTC. Translation: CSASSSGWGAYNEQFF.